This T cell receptor beta chain emerged from a study of OX40 agonist ivuxolimab in advanced cancers. Study outcomes and limitations: CD4+ T cells averaged fewer expanded clones than CD8+ T cells.

The germline V and J ends were trimmed by 2 bases and 5 bases, with 10 bases remaining between them. CDR3 length: 13 amino acids. Germline CDR1 is SGHTA and CDR2 is FQGNSA. To note about this clone: Its matching antigen is unknown.

Sequencing was performed with immunoSEQ multiplex PCR; in TCRdb, only in-frame clones are kept and a portion is missing. The sample lists 35,000 to 55,000 clones, roughly 94% occurring once. Sequenced here: CD4+ or CD8+ T cells sorted from blood, sampled in a trial of the OX40 agonist ivuxolimab. This sequence was found in an adult with an advanced solid tumor such as melanoma, head and neck, liver or kidney cancer. The rearrangement links TRBV7-2 to TRBJ2-7; D is possibly TRBD2 (7 bases). This CDR3 is CASSLKGGDEQYF. The CDR3 DNA reads as TGTGCCAGCAGCTTAAAAGGGGGGGACGAGCAGTACTTC.